This T cell receptor (beta chain) stems from a study of blood T cell repertoires in COVID-19. V shed 7 bases and J 1 base; nucleotides not matched to a gene: 4. Looked up from germline, CDR1 is MNHEY and CDR2 is SVGAGI. The CDR3 length is 15 residues. This table comes from immunoSEQ multiplex PCR, and its TCRdb copy is limited to in-frame clones, with some not included. The table shows roughly 23,000 clones, with about 88% occurring only once. The chain has TRBV6-5 and TRBJ2-3; 11 bases fit TRBD2. The sequenced sample was peripheral blood. The sequence came from a man aged 65 to 79 with COVID-19, enrolled during active disease. This CDR3 is CASTSSGRGTDTQYF. The CDR3 DNA sequence: TGTGCCAGCACAAGTAGCGGGAGGGGCACAGATACGCAGTATTTT.